Listed here are 4 T cell receptor beta chains from one sample, sequenced in a study of shared clonotypes between healthy human individuals. Generated by immunoSEQ multiplex PCR, the TCRdb table keeps only in-frame clones and is missing some. The table has about 560,000 clones, around 76% seen once. Source material: PBMCs. The receptors were sampled from a woman aged 40 to 50 in good health. Some clones in this sample may be carry-over from other donors' samples.

This clone has a single count. The rearrangement uses TRBV10-2 and TRBJ1-1, with a tentative D call TRBD1 (6 bases). CDR3 length: 13 amino acids. Trimming left V 10 bases short and J 5 bases short, with 17 bases between. The germline V gene has CDR1 WSHSY and CDR2 SAAADI. CDR3 region: CATTTGPRTEAFF. As DNA, the CDR3 is TGCGCCACCACGACAGGACCGAGGACTGAAGCTTTCTTT.

Of note for this clone: A far larger clone is one nucleotide away, so this likely arose from a read error. The sample holds other DNA sequences that translate to the same CDR3. The chain has TRBV7-9 and TRBJ1-1; D is ambiguous. CDR1 is SEHNR, CDR2 FQNEAQ, per germline (reference sequence). The CDR3 has 12 amino acids. The CDR3 DNA is TGTGCCAGCAGCACCGGACCCACTGAAGCCTTCTTT. It encodes CASSTGPTEAFF.

This clone was observed a single time. This rearrangement joins TRBV28 to TRBJ1-5; D may be TRBD1 (5 bases). CDR3 length: 16 residues. Looked up from germline, CDR1 is MDHEN and CDR2 is SYDVKM. Trimming shortened V by 2 bases and J by 4 bases, and 15 bases separated the two germline ends. CDR3 protein: CASSLSGRARNQPQHF. The CDR3 DNA sequence: TGTGCCAGCAGTTTAAGCGGCAGGGCGCGGAATCAGCCCCAGCATTTT.

This clone was recorded once. The chain joins TRBV28 to TRBJ2-7; possible D gene TRBD2, 6 bases. The germline V gene has CDR1 MDHEN and CDR2 SYDVKM. The CDR3 runs 15 residues. V lost 3 bases to trimming and J lost 3 bases, with 15 bases between them. The CDR3 reads CASSFRIGGYYEQYF. CDR3 nucleotides: TGTGCCAGCAGTTTTCGAATTGGGGGGTACTACGAGCAGTACTTC. Looking up the rest from reference TRBV28 and TRBJ2-7 gives the full variable domain: DVKVTQSSRYLVKRTGEKVFLECVQDMDHENMFWYRQDPGLGLRLIYFSYDVKMKEKGDIPEGYSVSREKKERFSLILESASTNQTSMYLCASSFRIGGYYEQYFGPGTRLTVT.